Below, 30 T cell receptor beta chains from the same sample are listed, as sequenced in a study of regulatory T cells in long-lasting Graves disease. Time point defined: newly diagnosed GD, antithyroid drugs for less than 3 months. The TCR library was made from RNA that had been extracted from PBMCs in TRIzol. Relying on iRepertoire HTBI primers and Arm-PCR of CDR3 regions, the team built TCR beta libraries. Via MiXCR, TCRdb re-called the multiplex PCR reads, giving one row per CDR3 protein. The repertoire holds about 540,000 distinct CDR3 sequences, roughly 14% seen once, with roughly a tenth in the top ten. The same sample was also used in a study of T cells in Graves' hyperthyroidism and ophthalmopathy.

The specimen comprised peripheral blood mononuclear cells (PBMCs), sampled at new diagnosis, from a patient treated with antithyroid drugs. Every receptor here comes from a man under 40 with Graves disease.

This clonotype was seen repeatedly, ten times or more. This chain links TRBV12-3 or TRBV12-4 with TRBJ2-1; TRBD1 might be the D (6 bases). Trimming took off 1 base at V and 8 bases at J, with 15 bases between the two ends. The CDR3 runs 15 residues. Here the CDR3 DNA reads TGTGCCAGCAGTTTAGACAGGGCAGTATTCGATGAGCAGTTCTTC. This sequence encodes CASSLDRAVFDEQFF.

This clonotype was picked up a small number of times. The rearrangement joins TRBV5-1 to TRBJ2-1; tentative D call: TRBD1 (6 bases). The CDR3 has 16 amino acids. Deletions cut 4 bases from V and 2 bases from J, with 16 bases between. Germline values: CDR1 SGHRS, CDR2 YFSETQ. CDR3 amino acids: CASSPTGPFPYNEQFF. Written as DNA, the CDR3 is TGCGCCAGCAGCCCTACAGGGCCCTTTCCCTACAATGAGCAGTTCTTC.

This clonotype was seen repeatedly, ten times or more. The chain is built from TRBV2 and TRBJ1-1; weak D call: TRBD1 (5 bases). The CDR3 is 17 residues long. Trimming cost V 4 bases and J 3 bases, with 21 bases left between them. CDR1 is SNHLY, CDR2 FYNNEI, per germline. The CDR3 reads CASSAPTGKTKDTEAFF. DNA for the CDR3: TGTGCCAGCAGTGCGCCCACAGGCAAAACGAAGGACACTGAAGCTTTCTTT.

The V call is TRBV2, the J call TRBJ1-1; 8 bases align to TRBD1. This CDR3 is 12 amino acids long. V shed 8 bases, J shed 5 bases, and the junction held 4 bases outside the gene matches. Germline V CDR1 and CDR2: SNHLY, FYNNEI. CDR3 protein: CASSGGRTEAFF. CDR3 nucleotide sequence: TGTGCCAGCTCAGGGGGCCGAACTGAAGCTTTCTTT.

This clonotype came up many times. The chain has TRBV2 and TRBJ2-7; the D gene is possibly TRBD2 (6 bases). The V gene lost 10 bases and the J gene lost 1 base, with 17 bases spanning the gap. The CDR3 is 14 residues long. The germline V gene encodes CDR1 SNHLY and CDR2 FYNNEI. CDR3 loop: CAIDTSGTSYEQYF. The CDR3 nucleotides are TGTGCCATCGATACATCCGGGACTTCCTACGAGCAGTACTTC.

This chain uses TRBV7-9 with TRBJ2-1; TRBD1 agrees at 10 bases. This CDR3 contains 16 residues. Germline values: CDR1 SEHNR, CDR2 FQNEAQ (reference sequence). V was pared by 5 bases and J by 6 bases, with 10 bases of the junction left unmatched. Written as DNA, the CDR3 is TGTGCCAGCAGCCCAACTTTAGGGACAGGGGTCAATGAGCAGTTCTTC. Its protein product is CASSPTLGTGVNEQFF.

This chain uses TRBV9 with TRBJ2-7; a possible D gene is TRBD1 (6 bases). CDR1 and CDR2 (germline): SGDLS, YYNGEE. V was clipped by 2 bases and J by 1 base, with 13 bases between them. This CDR3 spans 15 amino acids. DNA of the CDR3: TGTGCCAGCAGCGTCGCCGGGACACTATCCTACGAGCAGTACTTC. It specifies CASSVAGTLSYEQYF. The variable domain in full, with the rest retrieved from reference TRBV9 and TRBJ2-7, is DSGVTQTPKHLITATGQRVTLRCSPRSGDLSVYWYQQSLDQGLQFLIQYYNGEERAKGNILERFSAQQFPDLHSELNLSSLELGDSALYFCASSVAGTLSYEQYFGPGTRLTVT.

This clonotype is large within its sample. The genes are TRBV19 and TRBJ1-5, with 7 bases aligning to TRBD1. Per the germline V gene, CDR1 is LNHDA and CDR2 is SQIVND (reference sequence). The ends lost 5 bases at V and 0 bases at J; junction bases unmatched: 7. The CDR3 runs to 16 residues. The CDR3 sequence is CASSLEDRVSNQPQHF. As DNA, the CDR3 is TGTGCCAGTAGTCTTGAAGACAGGGTTAGCAATCAGCCCCAGCATTTT.

This clonotype was picked up many times. This chain joins TRBV30 and TRBJ1-2; tentative D call: TRBD1 (5 bases). V was cut by 3 bases and J by 4 bases, with 15 bases left in between. Germline CDR1 is GTSNPN and CDR2 is SVGIG (reference sequence). The CDR3 contains 14 residues. The CDR3 sequence: CAWSSGDELYGYTF. As DNA, the CDR3 is TGTGCCTGGAGCTCGGGGGACGAACTCTATGGCTACACCTTC.

Remarks on this clonotype: A much larger clone differs from this one at a single base, so this may be a read error. DNA of the CDR3: TGTGCCACAGGACCCGCCGTGGGTGACAATCAGTCCCAGCATTTT. It is translated as CATGPAVGDNQSQHF. J is TRBJ1-5 and V is TRBV24-1, with D hard to call. The length of the CDR3 is 15 residues. The germline V gene encodes CDR1 KGHDR and CDR2 SFDVKD.

This clonotype was counted many times. V and J are TRBV3-1 and TRBJ2-1; the match to TRBD2 covers 8 bases. This CDR3 comprises 14 residues. Germline lookup yields CDR1 LGHDT and CDR2 YNNKEL (reference sequence). With 0 bases clipped from V and 9 bases from J, the junction kept 4 bases outside the gene matches. The CDR3 region is CASSQDGRAFEQFF. For the CDR3, the DNA is TGTGCCAGCAGCCAAGACGGGAGGGCCTTTGAGCAGTTCTTC.

About this clonotype: Germline and junction disagree at one end, which may indicate a read error. The V gene is TRBV5-1, the J gene TRBJ2-6; D call uncertain. Germline lookup yields CDR1 SGHRS and CDR2 YFSETQ. The CDR3 covers 14 residues. The CDR3 protein is CASSDPGGANVLTF. The DNA for the CDR3 is TGTGCCAGCAGCGATCCCGGGGGGGCCAACGTCCTGACTTTC.

This clonotype showed up many times. The V and J genes are TRBV12-3 or TRBV12-4 and TRBJ1-1, with 9 bases lining up with TRBD1. The CDR3 is 14 residues long. The V gene end was trimmed by 3 bases and the J gene end by 11 bases; junction bases not matched to a gene: 10. The CDR3 loop reads CASSLAPKGTGAFF. The CDR3 DNA follows: TGTGCCAGCAGTTTGGCTCCTAAAGGGACAGGGGCTTTCTTT.

The chain couples TRBV7-9 to TRBJ2-3; 7 positions agree with TRBD1. After removal of 4 bases from V and 8 bases from J, the junction contained 9 bases not matched to a gene. CDR3 size: 14 residues. The germline V gene encodes CDR1 SEHNR and CDR2 FQNEAQ (reference sequence). CDR3 sequence (DNA): TGTGCCAGCAGCTCAACGGCACAGGGGCCTACGCAGTATTTT. Its translation is CASSSTAQGPTQYF.

This clonotype has more than one count but fewer than ten. The gene calls are TRBV4-2 and TRBJ2-7; D ambiguous. Germline CDR1 and CDR2: LGHNA and YNFKEQ. Trimming removed 6 bases from V and 0 bases from J, with 21 bases in between. The CDR3 is made up of 17 amino acids. This chain's CDR3 is CASSRTRSDANSYEQYF. The CDR3 DNA is TGTGCCAGCAGTCGGACGAGATCGGACGCAAACTCCTACGAGCAGTACTTC.

This chain connects TRBV24-1 to TRBJ1-5; possible D gene TRBD1, 5 bases. The germline V and J ends were trimmed by 4 bases and 6 bases, with 24 bases remaining between them. This CDR3 comprises 18 residues. Germline V gene lookup returns CDR1 KGHDR and CDR2 SFDVKD. Here the CDR3 reads CATSETPVTDARGQPQHF. The CDR3 region has the DNA TGTGCCACCAGTGAGACGCCGGTGACAGACGCCCGGGGTCAGCCCCAGCATTTT.

This clonotype was counted at least ten times. This chain connects TRBV15 to TRBJ2-1, with D uncertain. Trimming took 1 base from V and 9 from J, leaving 10 bases between them. CDR3 length: 13 residues. Looked up from germline, CDR1 is LNHNV and CDR2 is YYDKDF (reference sequence). CDR3 sequence (DNA): TGTGCCACCAGCAGAGCAACATCCAGTGAGCAGTTCTTC. It yields the protein CATSRATSSEQFF.

This clonotype was counted many times. The V and J genes are TRBV12-5 and TRBJ2-7, with D perhaps matching TRBD1 (6 bases). This CDR3 comprises 15 residues. Trimming stripped 5 bases from V and 0 bases from J, with 14 bases between. Germline V gene lookup returns CDR1 LGHNT and CDR2 FRNRAP. CDR3 sequence reads: CASGDGTPSSYEQYF. CDR3 in DNA: TGTGCTAGTGGTGACGGGACACCGAGCTCCTACGAGCAGTACTTC.

Concerning this clonotype: A much larger clone is a single base away; this may be a read error. The rearrangement links TRBV7-9 to TRBJ1-2; D not certain. Germline V gives CDR1 SEHNR, CDR2 FQNEAQ (reference sequence). This CDR3 region has 15 residues. The CDR3 is CTSSLGGAAGGGYTF. The CDR3, as DNA: TGTACCAGCAGCCTGGGAGGCGCGGCGGGCGGTGGCTACACCTTC.

Of note for this clonotype: A much larger clone is a single base away; this may be a read error. The J gene is TRBJ2-1, the V gene TRBV7-2, with 8 bases identical to TRBD2. CDR3 length: 16 amino acids. Germline-derived CDR1 and CDR2 are SGHTA and FQGNSA. The CDR3 bases are TGTGCCGGCAGCTTAGGTAGGTCCGGGAGGGCCGGTGAGCAGTTCTTC. Its translation is CAGSLGRSGRAGEQFF.

This clonotype was detected ten times or more. This chain joins TRBV5-1 and TRBJ2-3; perhaps TRBD2 as D (5 bases). The length of the CDR3 is 14 residues. Germline V gene data show CDR1 as SGHRS and CDR2 as YFSETQ. The germline V and J ends were trimmed by 7 bases and 3 bases, with 15 bases remaining between them. The CDR3 loop is CASRWEYRTDTQYF. The CDR3 DNA sequence: TGCGCCAGCCGTTGGGAGTACAGAACAGATACGCAGTATTTT.

This clonotype was observed many times. The J gene is TRBJ1-5, the V gene TRBV27, with 7 bases lining up with TRBD1. CDR1 MNHEY and CDR2 SMNVEV come from the germline V gene (reference sequence). The J segment lost 5 bases and the V segment lost 5 bases, leaving 12 bases of the junction unmatched. The CDR3 runs to 16 residues. CDR3 DNA sequence: TGTGCCAGCAGTCAGGGGGTATATCCTCCCGATCAGCCCCAGCATTTT. It is translated as CASSQGVYPPDQPQHF.

This clonotype occurred many times. The J gene is TRBJ1-5, the V gene TRBV5-6; TRBD1 matches 7 bases. CDR3 length: 15 amino acids. The V gene's germline CDR1 is SGHDT and CDR2 YYEEEE. Losses at the gene ends were 0 bases for V and 4 bases for J; bases not matched to a gene: 4. CDR3 sequence: CASSLGDRDNQPQHF. The DNA of the CDR3 is TGTGCCAGCAGCTTGGGTGACAGGGATAATCAGCCCCAGCATTTT.

This clonotype was picked up a small number of times. One base away lies a much larger clone, so this may be a sequencing read error. No conserved phenylalanine or tryptophan is present at the end of the CDR3, so a read error is the likely explanation. The chain recombines TRBV10-1 with TRBJ2-7, with unresolved D. Trimming took off 3 bases at V and 2 bases at J, with 8 bases between the two ends. Per the germline V gene, CDR1 is WNHNN and CDR2 is SYGVQD (reference sequence). CDR3 length: 13 residues. CDR3 residues: CASSDPLAYEQYL. The DNA of the CDR3 is TGCGCCAGCAGTGACCCTTTGGCCTACGAGCAGTACCTC.

This clonotype appeared many times. V gene TRBV20-1 combines with J gene TRBJ1-1; D is perhaps TRBD1 (5 bases). The CDR3 loop spans 12 amino acids. Germline-derived CDR1 and CDR2 are DFQATT and SNEGSKA (reference sequence). V lost 3 bases, J lost 0 bases, and 5 bases lay in between. The CDR3 region is CSARTVNTEAFF. The CDR3 DNA sequence: TGCAGTGCTAGGACAGTGAACACTGAAGCTTTCTTT.

The gene calls are TRBV6-1 and TRBJ2-5, with D possibly being TRBD2 (5 bases). CDR1 is MNHNS and CDR2 is SASEGT in the germline V gene. With 7 bases removed from V and 5 bases from J, the gap between germline ends came to 17 bases. The CDR3 consists of 14 residues. The CDR3 is CASNNEGRWETQYF. The CDR3 region has the DNA TGTGCCAGCAATAATGAGGGTCGCTGGGAGACCCAGTACTTC.

At least ten counts were recorded for this clonotype. The V and J genes are TRBV12-3 or TRBV12-4 and TRBJ2-3; D remains ambiguous. The CDR3 runs to 16 residues. The V gene lost 3 bases and the J gene lost 2 bases, with 15 bases spanning the gap. The CDR3, as DNA: TGTGCCAGCAGTTTTGCGCCCAGTTGGGACACAGATACGCAGTATTTT. Translation: CASSFAPSWDTDTQYF.

This clonotype was recorded at least ten times. This chain connects TRBV15 to TRBJ1-1, with 7 nucleotides matching TRBD1. With V trimmed by 3 bases and J by 4 bases, 2 bases remained unmatched. The germline V gene encodes CDR1 LNHNV and CDR2 YYDKDF (reference sequence). The CDR3 loop spans 13 amino acids. The CDR3 DNA is TGTGCCACCAGCAGGACAGGGAGCACTGAAGCTTTCTTT. This sequence encodes CATSRTGSTEAFF.

Ten or more counts support this clonotype. This chain connects TRBV2 to TRBJ2-1; D is possibly TRBD2 (6 bases). The better agreement between TRBJ2-5 and the DNA end casts doubt on the J call. The length of the CDR3 is 16 residues. The germline gives CDR1 SNHLY, CDR2 FYNNEI. Here the CDR3 DNA reads TGTGCCAGCAGCAAACGACCGGGACTGTCCCAAGAGACCCAGTACTTC. As protein: CASSKRPGLSQETQYF.

CDR3 protein: CATSDLRREQFF. In nucleotides, the CDR3 is TGTGCCACCAGTGATTTGCGACGGGAGCAGTTCTTC. V and J are TRBV24-1 and TRBJ2-1; D unresolved. Germline V gives CDR1 KGHDR, CDR2 SFDVKD. V gave up 0 bases and J gave up 10 bases, with 6 bases separating them. CDR3 length equals 12 residues.